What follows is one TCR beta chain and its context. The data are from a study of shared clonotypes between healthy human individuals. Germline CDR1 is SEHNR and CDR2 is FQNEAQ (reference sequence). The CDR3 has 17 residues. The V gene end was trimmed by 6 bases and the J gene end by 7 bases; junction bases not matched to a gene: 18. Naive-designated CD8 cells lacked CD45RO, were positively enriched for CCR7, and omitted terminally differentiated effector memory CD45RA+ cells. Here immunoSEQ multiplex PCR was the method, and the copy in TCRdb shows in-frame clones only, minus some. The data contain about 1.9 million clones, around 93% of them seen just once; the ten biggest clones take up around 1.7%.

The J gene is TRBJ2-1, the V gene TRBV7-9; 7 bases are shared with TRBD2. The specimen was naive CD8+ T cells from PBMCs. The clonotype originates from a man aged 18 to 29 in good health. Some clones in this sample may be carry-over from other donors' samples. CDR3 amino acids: CASSPTLGAGVGNEQFF. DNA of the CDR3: TGTGCCAGCAGTCCCACCCTAGGGGCGGGAGTGGGGAATGAGCAGTTCTTC.